The present TCR beta chain was sequenced within a study of shared clonotypes between healthy human individuals (dated by TCRdb to 2018 to 2020). With regard to the full study: The cohort included three men and a couple of women between 18 and 49 years of age. For each donor, CD4 naive and CD4 memory were each given three plates, CD8 naive was given two plates, and CD8 memory was given one plate. To estimate repertoire size and how much clonotype sharing occurs between individuals, the study deeply sequenced the blood TCR repertoires of roughly 5 healthy adults. To increase sequencing depth and limit assay-specific biases, TCR repertoire library preparation and sequencing were carried out by different laboratories using diverse techniques. Per donor, leukapheresis produced somewhere between about 0.94 and 10 billion PBMCs. Study-wide findings and limitations: Sampling was limited to blood, and TCR repertoires in tissue likely differ from TCR repertoires in blood. Because the study included only a small number of donors, the genetic and exposure-history diversity represented was limited. Rarefaction of sorted-subset datasets indicated incomplete sequencing despite the large sequencing depth. Naive subsets generally had larger estimated clonotype richness than memory subsets did. Compared with non-shared clonotypes, clonotypes shared by all four sorted-subset donors had higher generation probabilities. Pairwise subsampling led to the expectation that sequencing depth would affect the degree of clonotype sharing among donors. Across a few donors, around 5% of naive CD4, approximately 3.5% of naive CD8, about 2.3% of memory CD4, and under 0.45% of memory CD8 clonotypes were shared.

About this clone itself: Its antigen remains undetermined. No base qualities exist here, and no much larger clone lies one base off it.

Trimmed from V: 5 bases; trimmed from J: 5 bases; junction bases lacking a gene match: 8. The CDR3 runs 15 amino acids, cysteine and phenylalanine included. Only the CDR3 part of the read is kept: 45 bases, read in frame from the first base. CDR1 is given as LNHDA and CDR2 as SQIVND, both from the germline V gene (reference sequence). The donors were healthy, HIV-negative adults who had no recently reported acute infections or vaccinations. Every donor was a Caucasian adult residing in Nashville, Tennessee, USA. Magnetic negative selection was used to enrich CD4+ T cells, after which naive cells were positively selected on CD45RA and the negative fraction became the memory subset. Blood was obtained by leukapheresis, after which PBMCs were separated by Ficoll-Histopaque density gradient centrifugation and cryopreserved in liquid nitrogen vapor phase. Analytical flow cytometry was used to check the purity and quantity of each magnetically sorted T cell population. Genomic DNA was isolated from each sorted fraction and quantified by UV absorbance on a Nanodrop 2000c.

Using the deep immunoSEQ assay, multiplex PCR amplified TCR CDR3 regions from genomic DNA. Extracted genomic DNA from each cell subset was spread evenly across all wells of several immunoSEQ 96-well plates, with each plate serving as a replicate. For sorted subsets, each replicate PCR was loaded with about 0.2 ug genomic DNA, equivalent to about 30,000 T cell genomes. Purified libraries were measured with a Qubit 3.0 fluorometer, size-checked on a Bioanalyzer 2100, and measured again with the KAPA Library Quantification kit. Every immunoSEQ 96-well plate was sequenced on a dedicated single-read 150-cycle Illumina NextSeq 550 flow cell. On the study's bioinformatics: Because only junctional sequences without quality scores were contained in the immunoSEQ output, filtering matching that applied to full-length reads could not be performed. Sequences were annotated with PyIR, a Python wrapper for IgBLAST v1.9, and V/J genes and CDR3 were assigned using IMGT germline references. Any read was removed if the V/J assignment was weak (E-value above 1e-6), the CDR3 was missing, or the read contained stop codons, out-of-frame junctions, or ambiguous translated residues. V3J clonotypes were defined as sequences sharing the same inferred V gene, J gene, and CDR3 amino acid sequence. To compute the percentage overlap between repertoires, the number of shared unique clonotypes was divided by the size of the smaller repertoire. Richness of each repertoire was evaluated using RTK rarefaction, the Chao1 estimator, and Recon v2.1 estimates of unobserved clonotypes. Generation probabilities for all TCRbeta clonotypes obtained by the gDNA method from several donors were computed using OLGA. TCRdb limited this immuneACCESS table to in-frame rearrangements with V and J called. A share of clones is missing; checked studies link under half to unresolved V genes, and the rest is unexplained. The D gene and trimming were derived from the DNA, and the V and J assignments and clone size from that table. Here the sample has under 2.5 million clones; less than 95% occur a single time. Of the sample, 0.37% is held by the ten largest clones.

The chain was built from TRBV19 and TRBJ1-5, and TRBD1 matches 8 of the central bases. The source of this sequence is a man between 18 and 29 years old in good health. Some clones in this sample may be carry-over from other donors' samples. The sequenced sample consisted of naive CD4+ T cells from PBMCs. The intended sense of this specimen's cell subset or site label: CD45RA+ positively selected. The sequenced DNA: TGTGCCAGTAGTGGGTCAGGGGGCGCCGATCAGCCCCAGCATTTT. This is translated as CASSGSGGADQPQHF. Where the CDR3 stops, the reference TRBV19 and TRBJ1-5 genes take over; the full variable domain is DGGITQSPKYLFRKEGQNVTLSCEQNLNHDAMYWYRQDPGQGLRLIYYSQIVNDFQKGDIAEGYSVSREKKESFPLTVTSAQKNPTAFYLCASSGSGGADQPQHFGDGTRLSIL.